This TCR beta chain was obtained from a study of blood T cells in healthy people across ages. Study-level findings and limits: With naive T cell percentage, TCR beta diversity showed a strong correlation.

For this clonotype: Its antigen is as yet unknown.

V lost 4 bases, J lost 5 bases, and 16 bases lay in between. The CDR3 loop spans 15 amino acids. The V gene's germline CDR1 is SGHDT and CDR2 YYEEEE. At least 5 micrograms of total RNA were extracted per sample. The use of a sample-barcoded 5' primer and a J-beta primer mix characterized a second PCR of about 7 to 12 cycles. Individual samples furnished no less than 3 million CDR3-containing paired-end reads apiece. Each CDR3 protein gets one entry after TCRdb re-called the 5' RACE reads with MiXCR. The data show over a million distinct CDR3 sequences, approximately 38% seen once. Sequenced: blood. The receptor comes from a woman in her late teens or twenties in good health. The chain recombines TRBV5-6 with TRBJ1-5; D is unclear. Written as DNA, the CDR3 is TGTGCCAGCAGCAGGACCGTGGCCGGCGATCAGCCCCAGCATTTT. Translated: CASSRTVAGDQPQHF.